This is a list of T cell receptor beta chains from one sample in a study of T cells in Graves' hyperthyroidism and ophthalmopathy. Each CDR3 protein is one row after TCRdb ran MiXCR on the multiplex PCR reads. The sample has 650,000 to 850,000 distinct CDR3 sequences, over 15% seen once. Sequences were obtained from blood. Receptor source: a woman aged 50 to 65 with Graves' hyperthyroidism that later progressed to Graves' ophthalmopathy. CDR3s include the opening cysteine and the closing phenylalanine or tryptophan. Each record gives: CDR3 DNA, CDR3 protein, J gene, clone size, V gene, D gene. The D gene is left open where the match is weak. Only some rows state a clone size, as once, few, many or a class for expanded clones.

TGTGCCAGCAGCCAAGAGAGGGGGATCTCCTACAATGAGCAGTTCTTC	CASSQERGISYNEQFF	TRBJ2-1	many	TRBV3-1	.
TGTGCCGCTCGCCCCTCAGAGACCCAGTACTTC	CAARPSETQYF	TRBJ2-5	once	TRBV30	.
TGTGCCAGCTCACCAACCATGGGGAAATTGAACACTGAAGCTTTCTTT	CASSPTMGKLNTEAFF	TRBJ1-1	.	TRBV18	.
TGTGCCAGCAGTATCCCAGGGTCGTCTGGAAACACCATATATTTT	CASSIPGSSGNTIYF	TRBJ1-3	many	TRBV11-2	.
TGTGCCTCCTGGACTTCGAGCTCCTACAATGAGCAGTTCTTC	CASWTSSSYNEQFF	TRBJ2-1	few	TRBV5-4	.
TGTGCCAGCAGCGTAGTTAGCGTCAGCTCTGGGGCCAACGTCCTGACTTTC	CASSVVSVSSGANVLTF	TRBJ2-6	few	TRBV9	.
TGTGCCAGCAGTTTGGGCAGGGGACTAAATCAGCCCCAGCATTTT	CASSLGRGLNQPQHF	TRBJ1-5	many	TRBV12-3/TRBV12-4	.
TGTGCCAGCAGCTTCGACGGGGCCACAGATACGCAGTATTTT	CASSFDGATDTQYF	TRBJ2-3	few	TRBV7-3	.
TGTGCCATCAGTGAGGATAGCGGGGCAAAAGAGACCCAGTACTTC	CAISEDSGAKETQYF	TRBJ2-5	few	TRBV10-3	TRBD2
TGCAGTGCTAGAGACCCTACAGGGTTTGAAGCTTTCTTT	CSARDPTGFEAFF	TRBJ1-1	.	TRBV20-1	.
TGTGCCAGCAGCCCGTTGGACAGATGGACCGGGGAGCTGTTTTTT	CASSPLDRWTGELFF	TRBJ2-2	.	TRBV7-9	.
TGTGCCAGCATCCGGGGGGGGTATTCACCCCTCCACTTT	CASIRGGYSPLHF	TRBJ1-6	.	TRBV2	.
TGTGCCAGCAGCCAAGATAATCGGCAGGGCCAGCCCCAGCATTTT	CASSQDNRQGQPQHF	TRBJ1-5	many	TRBV3-1	.
TGTGCCAGCAGCATAGGACAGGGGTCGCCGCATGAAAAACTGTTTTTT	CASSIGQGSPHEKLFF	TRBJ1-4	.	TRBV7-9	TRBD1
TGTGCCAGTAAATACGACGATAACTATGGCTACACCTTC	CASKYDDNYGYTF	TRBJ1-2	few	TRBV19	.
TGCAGTGCCCCGGTAGGGGGCGGTGAAAAACTGTTTTTT	CSAPVGGGEKLFF	TRBJ1-4	.	TRBV20-1	TRBD1
TGTGCCAGTAGTATCAACTCGGGCGGGGTCTACGAGCAGTACTTC	CASSINSGGVYEQYF	TRBJ2-7	.	TRBV19	.
TGCAGTGCTAGTCAGGATACGAACACTGAAGCTTTCTTT	CSASQDTNTEAFF	TRBJ1-1	many	TRBV20-1	.
TGCAGTGCCCAGGGACAGGGGTCTAATTCACCCCTCCACTTT	CSAQGQGSNSPLHF	TRBJ1-6	many	TRBV20-1	TRBD1
TGTGCCAGCAGCCAAGATAGCTCGGGGTTTGGGGCCAACGTCCTGACTTTC	CASSQDSSGFGANVLTF	TRBJ2-6	.	TRBV3-1	.
TGTGCCAGCAGTTTAGGACAGGGGCGCTATGGCTACACCTTC	CASSLGQGRYGYTF	TRBJ1-2	few	TRBV12-3/TRBV12-4	TRBD1
TGCAGTGCTAGAGTGGGGGCATATGGCTACACCTTC	CSARVGAYGYTF	TRBJ1-2	many	TRBV20-1	.
TGTGCCAGTAGTCCCTCCCAGGGCAGCACCGGGGAGCTGTTTTTT	CASSPSQGSTGELFF	TRBJ2-2	few	TRBV19	.
TGTGCCAGCAGCTCCTGGACCGATACGAACACTGAAGCTTTCTTT	CASSSWTDTNTEAFF	TRBJ1-1	.	TRBV9	.
TGCAGTGCTAGACTGGGAGGAACCACAGATACGCAGTATTTT	CSARLGGTTDTQYF	TRBJ2-3	many	TRBV20-1	.
TGCGCCAGCAGCACGGACAAAAACAATGAGCAGTTCTTC	CASSTDKNNEQFF	TRBJ2-1	few	TRBV5-1	.
TGTGCCAGCAGCTTAGTTGCAGGGGTTTATGAAAAACTGTTTTTT	CASSLVAGVYEKLFF	TRBJ1-4	.	TRBV7-2	.
TGTGCCAGCACCCGGACTAGCGGGGGAGAGGAGCAGTTCTTC	CASTRTSGGEEQFF	TRBJ2-1	.	TRBV6-1	TRBD2
TGTGCCAGCAGGAGGGAGACTTTCAATCAGCCCCAGCATTTT	CASRRETFNQPQHF	TRBJ1-5	few	TRBV6-1	.
TGTGCCAGCAGCCAAGAACGGACAGATGGCTACACCTTC	CASSQERTDGYTF	TRBJ1-2	many	TRBV3-1	.
TGTGCCAGCAGCCAATACGCGACAGGGAACACCGGGGAGCTGTTTTTT	CASSQYATGNTGELFF	TRBJ2-2	.	TRBV3-1	.
TGTGCCAGCAGTCAGACCCATCCAGGGTATAGCAATCAGCCCCAGCATTTT	CASSQTHPGYSNQPQHF	TRBJ1-5	.	TRBV7-9	.
TGTGCCAGCAGCTCCGGGACAGGGGAGACTGAAGCTTTCTTT	CASSSGTGETEAFF	TRBJ1-1	few	TRBV11-1	TRBD1
TGTGCCAGCAGCGGAACGGACAGTGGCAATCAGCCCCAGCATTTT	CASSGTDSGNQPQHF	TRBJ1-5	few	TRBV11-2	.
TGTGCCAGCAGCCAGGCTTGGACTAGCGGGACCTACGAGCAGTACTTC	CASSQAWTSGTYEQYF	TRBJ2-7	.	TRBV3-1	TRBD2
TGTGCCTGGAGTGTGACAGCTAATGAAAAACTGTTTTTT	CAWSVTANEKLFF	TRBJ1-4	.	TRBV30	.
TGTGCCAGCAGAGCTCCGGGACAGGGGGGGACTGAAGCTTTCTTT	CASRAPGQGGTEAFF	TRBJ1-1	many	TRBV11-2	TRBD1
TGTGCCTGGAGTGTTGAGGGGGCTTTCATAGGGGCTGAAGCTTTCTTT	CAWSVEGAFIGAEAFF	TRBJ1-1	.	TRBV30	TRBD1
TGTGCCAGCAGTTTAAGGGGCTACCTGAACACTGAAGCTTTCTTT	CASSLRGYLNTEAFF	TRBJ1-1	many	TRBV27	.
TGTGCCAGCAGCCGGGACAGGGCCCGCGGTTCACCCCTCCACTTT	CASSRDRARGSPLHF	TRBJ1-6	.	TRBV14	TRBD1
TGTGCCAGCAGTAATCCGGGACCCGGACGAGGCTACACCTTC	CASSNPGPGRGYTF	TRBJ1-2	.	TRBV6-1	.
TGCGCCAGCAGCAAATTGACAGACCTCGGCGAAAAACTGTTTTTT	CASSKLTDLGEKLFF	TRBJ1-4	.	TRBV5-1	.
TGCAGTGCTAATGTTCCGACCTACTCTGGAAACACCATATATTTT	CSANVPTYSGNTIYF	TRBJ1-3	few	TRBV20-1	.
TGTGCCTGGTCCCAAGTGAACACTGAAGCTTTCTTT	CAWSQVNTEAFF	TRBJ1-1	.	TRBV30	.
TGTGCCGGGGGACAGGGGGTGGGCTACACCTTC	CAGGQGVGYTF	TRBJ1-2	many	TRBV30	TRBD1
TGTGCCAGCAGCCAGGGCAGTATGAACACTGAAGCTTTCTTT	CASSQGSMNTEAFF	TRBJ1-1	many	TRBV3-1	.
TGTGCCAGCAGTTTCCTAGGCTACGAGCAGTACTTC	CASSFLGYEQYF	TRBJ2-7	many	TRBV12-3/TRBV12-4	.
TGCGCCAGCAGCTTGGATGGGGGTACGGGCAATCAGCCCCAGCATTTT	CASSLDGGTGNQPQHF	TRBJ1-5	few	TRBV5-1	.